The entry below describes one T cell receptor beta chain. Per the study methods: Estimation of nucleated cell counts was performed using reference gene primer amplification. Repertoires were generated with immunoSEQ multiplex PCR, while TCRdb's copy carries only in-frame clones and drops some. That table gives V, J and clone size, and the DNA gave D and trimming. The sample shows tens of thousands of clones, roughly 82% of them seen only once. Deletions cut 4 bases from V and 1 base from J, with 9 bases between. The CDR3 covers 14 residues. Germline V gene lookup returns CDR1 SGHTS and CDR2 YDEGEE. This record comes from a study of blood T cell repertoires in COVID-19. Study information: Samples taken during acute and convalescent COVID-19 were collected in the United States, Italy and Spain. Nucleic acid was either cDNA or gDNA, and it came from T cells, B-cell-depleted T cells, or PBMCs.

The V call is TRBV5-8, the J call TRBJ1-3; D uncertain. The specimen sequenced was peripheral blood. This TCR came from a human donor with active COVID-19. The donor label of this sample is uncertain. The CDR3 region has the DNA TGTGCCAGCAGCCGCGGAAGTTCTGGAAACACCATATATTTT. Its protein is CASSRGSSGNTIYF.